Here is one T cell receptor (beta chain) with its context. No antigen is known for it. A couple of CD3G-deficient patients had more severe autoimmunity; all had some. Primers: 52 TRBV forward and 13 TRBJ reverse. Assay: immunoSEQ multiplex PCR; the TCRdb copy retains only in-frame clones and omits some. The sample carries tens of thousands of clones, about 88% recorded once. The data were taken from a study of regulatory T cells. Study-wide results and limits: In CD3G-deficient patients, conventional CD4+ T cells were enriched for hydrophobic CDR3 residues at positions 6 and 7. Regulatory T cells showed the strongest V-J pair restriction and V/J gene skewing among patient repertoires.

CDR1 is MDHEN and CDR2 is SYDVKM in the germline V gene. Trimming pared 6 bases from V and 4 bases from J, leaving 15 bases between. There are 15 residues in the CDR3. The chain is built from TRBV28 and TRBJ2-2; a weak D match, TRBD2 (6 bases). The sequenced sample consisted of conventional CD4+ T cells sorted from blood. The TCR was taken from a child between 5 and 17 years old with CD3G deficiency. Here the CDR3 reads CASSLGGRRTGELFF. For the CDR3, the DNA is TGTGCCAGCAGCCTCGGAGGGCGGCGCACCGGGGAGCTGTTTTTT.